These 28 T cell receptor beta chains came from one sample sequenced in a study of beta chain features in type 1 diabetes. As every portion of the isolated RNA was reverse transcribed, the sequencing read expressed TCRB transcripts. TCRdb's table, derived via immunoSEQ multiplex PCR, lists solely in-frame clones and lacks some. The sample has about 350,000 clones, about 18% seen once. Sequencing was performed on naive CD4+ T cells from blood. Receptors originate from a woman between 18 and 29 years old in good health.

The chain carries TRBV30 and TRBJ1-2; TRBD1 might be the D (6 bases). Germline V lookup: CDR1 GTSNPN, CDR2 SVGIG (reference sequence). This CDR3 is 11 amino acids long. This chain's CDR3 is CGLRGSYGYTF. The CDR3 coding sequence is TGTGGCCTCAGGGGATCCTATGGCTACACCTTC.

The chain's CDR3 is CASSQRDRGWSYNEQFF. Written as DNA, the CDR3 is TGTGCCAGCAGCCAGCGGGACCGAGGGTGGTCCTACAATGAGCAGTTCTTC. The chain carries TRBV14 and TRBJ2-1; D is possibly TRBD2 (6 bases). CDR3 length equals 17 residues. Per the germline V gene, CDR1 is SGHDN and CDR2 is FVKESK. V lost 3 bases and J lost 1, with 16 bases in between. The variable domain in full, completed from reference TRBV14 and TRBJ2-1, reads EAGVTQFPSHSVIEKGQTVTLRCDPISGHDNLYWYRRVMGKEIKFLLHFVKESKQDESGMPNNRFLAERTGGTYSTLKVQPAELEDSGVYFCASSQRDRGWSYNEQFFGPGTRLTVL.

This clone has only a few counts. The rearrangement uses TRBV4-1 and TRBJ2-7; 9 positions agree with TRBD1. Looked up from germline, CDR1 is MGHRA and CDR2 is YSYEKL. Trimming removed 2 bases from V and 5 bases from J; junction bases left unmatched: 10. The CDR3 has 16 residues. In DNA form, the CDR3 reads TGCGCCAGCAGCCAACGGGGGGACAGGGAACTGAACGAGCAGTACTTC. This encodes CASSQRGDRELNEQYF.

This clone turned up a few times. J is TRBJ2-2 and V is TRBV5-1; D is unclear. CDR1 SGHRS and CDR2 YFSETQ come from the germline V gene. V was trimmed by 0 bases and J by 4 bases, leaving 4 bases between them. The CDR3 runs to 13 residues. In DNA form, the CDR3 reads TGCGCCAGCAGCTTGGACAGCACCGGGGAGCTGTTTTTT. It translates to CASSLDSTGELFF.

The V and J genes are TRBV7-2 and TRBJ2-7, with no clear D. In germline, CDR1 is SGHTA, CDR2 FQGNSA. V lost 3 bases to trimming and J lost 3 bases, with 3 bases between them. The CDR3 spans 11 residues. The CDR3 here is CASSFLYEQYF. DNA for the CDR3: TGTGCCAGCAGCTTCCTCTACGAGCAGTACTTC.

The chain has TRBV5-1 and TRBJ2-1; tentative D call: TRBD2 (6 bases). Germline values: CDR1 SGHRS, CDR2 YFSETQ. The germline V and J ends were trimmed by 2 bases and 7 bases, with 10 bases remaining between them. The CDR3 sequence is 13 residues long. The CDR3 region is CASSLPGRNEQFF. The CDR3 nucleotides read TGCGCCAGCAGCTTACCAGGGAGGAATGAGCAGTTCTTC.

This clone was seen a handful of times. V and J are TRBV7-9 and TRBJ1-3, with 10 bases matching TRBD1. Germline V CDR1 and CDR2: SEHNR, FQNEAQ (reference sequence). After removal of 6 bases from V and 0 bases from J, the junction contained 5 bases not matched to a gene. The CDR3 has 16 amino acids. The CDR3 region is CASSTRTGGSGNTIYF. CDR3 nucleotides: TGTGCCAGCAGTACCCGGACAGGGGGCTCTGGAAACACCATATATTTT.

This clone appeared a few times. The rearrangement joins TRBV29-1 to TRBJ1-2; no firm D call. This CDR3 is built from 16 residues. Trimming left V 6 bases short and J 2 bases short, with 22 bases between. From germline, CDR1 is SQVTM and CDR2 ANQGSEA. The CDR3 loop is CSVRLAKSSSNYGYTF. The CDR3 DNA is TGCAGCGTGCGGCTAGCCAAATCGTCGTCAAACTATGGCTACACCTTC.

This clone came up a few times. At the DNA level, this CDR3 is encoded by other sequences in the same sample as well. The chain is built from TRBV5-4 and TRBJ2-5; possibly TRBD1 for D (6 bases). Germline V lookup: CDR1 SGHNT, CDR2 YYREEE (reference sequence). Trimming removed 1 base from V and 2 bases from J, with 9 bases in between. This CDR3 is 14 amino acids long. This CDR3 reads CASSLPGQQETQYF. Written as DNA, the CDR3 is TGTGCCAGCAGCTTGCCCGGACAGCAAGAGACCCAGTACTTC.

Only one count was recorded for this clone. V usage is TRBV18 and J usage is TRBJ1-5; D gene unclear. CDR3 length: 14 residues. Between the trimmed V and J ends, which lost 3 bases and 7 bases, there was a span of 13 bases. Germline CDR1 reads KGHSH; CDR2 reads LQKENI. The CDR3 DNA sequence: TGTGCCAGCTCACCTTCGGCAGGCGGGCAGCCCCAGCATTTT. This sequence encodes CASSPSAGGQPQHF.

The gene calls are TRBV5-4 and TRBJ1-1, with D possibly being TRBD1 (5 bases). CDR1 is SGHNT, CDR2 YYREEE, per germline (reference sequence). This CDR3 region has 15 residues. V was cut by 2 bases and J by 0 bases, with 11 bases left in between. In nucleotides, the CDR3 is TGTGCCAGCAGCTTCAAGGGGTTGATGAACACTGAAGCTTTCTTT. This codes for CASSFKGLMNTEAFF. The variable domain in full, completed from reference TRBV5-4 and TRBJ1-1, reads ETGVTQSPTHLIKTRGQQVTLRCSSQSGHNTVSWYQQALGQGPQFIFQYYREEENGRGNFPPRFSGLQFPNYSSELNVNALELDDSALYLCASSFKGLMNTEAFFGQGTRLTVV.

The J gene is TRBJ2-3, the V gene TRBV28; D gene ambiguous. Per germline, CDR1 MDHEN and CDR2 SYDVKM. CDR3 length equals 13 residues. V was cut by 3 bases and J by 9 bases, with 13 bases left in between. Here the CDR3 DNA reads TGTGCCAGCAGTTTCATAATCGGCGGAACGCAGTATTTT. It codes for CASSFIIGGTQYF.

The rearrangement links TRBV5-5 to TRBJ2-5; D call uncertain. This CDR3 contains 13 residues. Germline CDR1 SGHKS, CDR2 YYEKEE (reference sequence). V was clipped by 3 bases and J by 5 bases, with 11 bases between them. CDR3 sequence: CASSWSVSETQYF. Written as DNA, the CDR3 is TGTGCCAGCAGCTGGAGTGTATCTGAGACCCAGTACTTC.

The chain has TRBV11-3 and TRBJ2-1, with a tentative D call TRBD2 (6 bases). Looked up from germline, CDR1 is SGHNT and CDR2 is YENEEA. The CDR3 runs to 15 residues. The V end lost 3 bases, the J end lost 0 bases, and 9 bases lay between the germline ends. CDR3 bases: TGTGCCAGCAGCTTTAGCGGTTCCTCCTACAATGAGCAGTTCTTC. Amino acids: CASSFSGSSYNEQFF.

V gene TRBV5-1 combines with J gene TRBJ2-7; D uncertain. The CDR3 is 13 amino acids. CDR1 SGHRS and CDR2 YFSETQ come from the germline V gene. V lost 0 bases to trimming and J lost 4 bases, with 8 bases between them. The CDR3 DNA reads TGCGCCAGCAGCTTGGAACAGCAGTACGAGCAGTACTTC. The encoded protein is CASSLEQQYEQYF.

The CDR3: CASSQGRLPAYEQYF. Written as DNA, the CDR3 is TGCGCCAGCAGCCAAGGGAGGCTACCGGCCTACGAGCAGTACTTC. V usage is TRBV4-1 and J usage is TRBJ2-7, with a tentative D call TRBD2 (5 bases). This CDR3 has 15 residues. Trimming removed 1 base at V and 2 bases at J, with 12 bases between. Germline V CDR1 and CDR2: MGHRA, YSYEKL.

This clone was recorded a few times. The V and J genes are TRBV15 and TRBJ2-1; 7 bases fit TRBD2. The CDR3 extends over 16 amino acids. V gave up 0 bases and J gave up 4 bases; unmatched junction bases: 6. Germline loops: CDR1 LNHNV, CDR2 YYDKDF (reference sequence). The CDR3 sequence is CATSRDSAGLYNEQFF. CDR3 in DNA: TGTGCCACCAGCAGAGATTCAGCGGGACTATACAATGAGCAGTTCTTC.

The genes are TRBV4-2 and TRBJ1-2; TRBD1 agrees at 7 bases. V gave up 1 base and J gave up 2 bases; unmatched junction bases: 4. Germline assignment: CDR1 LGHNA and CDR2 YNFKEQ. This CDR3 spans 15 amino acids. This chain's CDR3 is CASSQVRGQNYGYTF. CDR3 DNA sequence: TGTGCCAGCAGCCAAGTAAGGGGACAGAACTATGGCTACACCTTC.

The chain joins TRBV4-1 to TRBJ1-2; unclear D gene. Germline lookup yields CDR1 MGHRA and CDR2 YSYEKL. The CDR3 is 14 residues long. Trimming shortened V by 4 bases and J by 8 bases, and 17 bases separated the two germline ends. The CDR3 reads CASSPLGLPGGYTF. DNA of the CDR3: TGCGCCAGCAGCCCTCTGGGTCTCCCGGGAGGCTACACCTTC.

This rearrangement joins TRBV12-5 to TRBJ2-2, with D perhaps TRBD2 (5 bases). The CDR3 length is 13 residues. Germline CDR1 reads LGHNT; CDR2 reads FRNRAP. V was trimmed by 4 bases and J by 6 bases, leaving 9 bases between them. The CDR3 DNA follows: TGTGCTAGTGGTTCCCAGGAGGCCGGGGAGCTGTTTTTT. It encodes CASGSQEAGELFF.

The chain is built from TRBV5-1 and TRBJ2-7; unclear D gene. Germline CDR1 reads SGHRS; CDR2 reads YFSETQ. Trimming removed 0 bases at V and 3 bases at J, with 10 bases between. CDR3 size: 14 residues. CDR3 protein: CASSLGSDRYEQYF. CDR3 nucleotide sequence: TGCGCCAGCAGCTTGGGGTCAGATCGCTACGAGCAGTACTTC.

This clone was seen only a few times. This chain uses TRBV2 with TRBJ1-5; D unresolved. The germline V gene has CDR1 SNHLY and CDR2 FYNNEI. The CDR3 spans 13 residues. V was cut by 6 bases and J by 3 bases, with 9 bases left in between. CDR3 loop: CASRGQLNQPQHF. The CDR3 DNA sequence: TGTGCCAGCAGGGGCCAGCTCAATCAGCCCCAGCATTTT.

The gene calls are TRBV30 and TRBJ2-7; 9 bases match TRBD1. This CDR3 is built from 12 residues. Germline lookup yields CDR1 GTSNPN and CDR2 SVGIG (reference sequence). J lost 6 bases, V lost 3 bases, and 3 bases had no gene match. The CDR3 loop reads CAWSGTGREQYF. CDR3 coding DNA: TGTGCCTGGAGCGGGACAGGGCGCGAGCAGTACTTC.

This rearrangement joins TRBV9 to TRBJ2-3; TRBD2 matches 14 bases. CDR3 length: 17 residues. Germline CDR1 and CDR2: SGDLS and YYNGEE. V lost 0 bases to trimming and J lost 2 bases; unmatched junction nucleotides: 2. The CDR3 loop is CASSVGTSGRSTDTQYF. In DNA form, the CDR3 reads TGTGCCAGCAGCGTAGGGACTAGCGGGAGGTCCACAGATACGCAGTATTTT.

The chain has TRBV9 and TRBJ2-1, with 13 nucleotides matching TRBD2. The V segment lost 4 bases and the J segment 5 bases; nucleotides outside the gene matches: 3. CDR1 and CDR2 (germline): SGDLS, YYNGEE. The CDR3 consists of 15 residues. In DNA form, the CDR3 reads TGTGCCAGCAGCCCCGGACTAGCGGGGGACAATGAGCAGTTCTTC. The encoded protein is CASSPGLAGDNEQFF.

The rearrangement uses TRBV5-1 and TRBJ2-1, with no clear D. Germline V CDR1 and CDR2: SGHRS, YFSETQ. This CDR3 is 13 amino acids long. The V gene lost 3 bases and the J gene lost 5 bases, with 9 bases spanning the gap. The CDR3 loop is CASSSVLDNEQFF. Here the CDR3 DNA reads TGCGCCAGCAGCTCGGTCCTCGACAATGAGCAGTTCTTC.

Worth noting for this clone: At the DNA level, this CDR3 is encoded by other sequences in the same sample as well. This chain joins TRBV5-1 and TRBJ2-3, with D tentatively TRBD1 (6 bases). CDR3 length equals 13 residues. The V gene's germline CDR1 is SGHRS and CDR2 YFSETQ. V gave up 4 bases and J gave up 1 base, with 7 bases separating them. CDR3 sequence (DNA): TGCGCCAGCAGCGAGGGGGGCACAGATACGCAGTATTTT. Residues: CASSEGGTDTQYF.

The V call is TRBV4-1, the J call TRBJ1-2; D gene uncertain. The CDR3 totals 17 residues. With 2 bases removed from V and 0 bases from J, the gap between germline ends came to 16 bases. Germline lookup yields CDR1 MGHRA and CDR2 YSYEKL. The CDR3 loop is CASSQPGRAVTNYGYTF. The CDR3 region has the DNA TGCGCCAGCAGCCAACCAGGCCGAGCAGTGACTAACTATGGCTACACCTTC.